This is a list of T cell receptor beta chains from one sample in a study of cytomegalovirus exposure and HLA in healthy donors. Generated by immunoSEQ multiplex PCR, the TCRdb table keeps only in-frame clones and is missing some. The sample has under 80,000 clones, about 93% seen once. Sequencing was performed on PBMCs. The receptors come from a woman aged 18 to 35 in good health and CMV-seronegative. Both conserved end residues are part of each CDR3. D genes are given only for firm matches. Not every row has a clone size; where given, it reads once, few, many or a size class.

v_call: TRBV10-3; j_call: TRBJ2-3; clone_size: NA; d_call: TRBD2; cdr3_nt: TGTGCCATCAGTGGTGGGACTAGCGGGTGGAGCACAGATACGCAGTATTTT; cdr3_aa: CAISGGTSGWSTDTQYF
v_call: TRBV27; j_call: TRBJ2-1; clone_size: NA; d_call: TRBD1; cdr3_nt: TGTGCCAGCAGCGATCTGGGACAGGGGGCGTTCTATGAGCAGTTCTTC; cdr3_aa: CASSDLGQGAFYEQFF
v_call: TRBV13; j_call: TRBJ1-2; clone_size: NA; d_call: NA; cdr3_nt: TGTGCCAGCAGCCAATACGATACACAGGGTCCCTATGGCTACACCTTC; cdr3_aa: CASSQYDTQGPYGYTF
v_call: TRBV10-1; j_call: TRBJ2-1; clone_size: NA; d_call: NA; cdr3_nt: TGCGCCAGCAGTTCCGCGAGCGGTGAGCAGTTCTTC; cdr3_aa: CASSSASGEQFF
v_call: TRBV27; j_call: TRBJ1-6; clone_size: NA; d_call: NA; cdr3_nt: TGTGCCAGCAGTGAGAGGACACGGTCTGTCTATTCACCCCTCCACTTT; cdr3_aa: CASSERTRSVYSPLHF
v_call: TRBV9; j_call: TRBJ2-1; clone_size: NA; d_call: TRBD2; cdr3_nt: TGTGCCAGCAGTGACCGACTAGCGGCCAGGGTGGGATACAATGAGCAGTTCTTC; cdr3_aa: CASSDRLAARVGYNEQFF
v_call: TRBV4-2; j_call: TRBJ2-3; clone_size: few; d_call: TRBD2; cdr3_nt: TGTGCCAGCAGCCAAGATGGAGCGGGGCACGATACGCAGTATTTT; cdr3_aa: CASSQDGAGHDTQYF
v_call: TRBV9; j_call: TRBJ2-1; clone_size: NA; d_call: TRBD1; cdr3_nt: TGTGCCGGATCCCCGCAGGGGGAAAATGAGCAGTTCTTC; cdr3_aa: CAGSPQGENEQFF
v_call: TRBV11-2; j_call: TRBJ2-1; clone_size: NA; d_call: TRBD2; cdr3_nt: TGTGCCAGCAGCTTTAGGACTAGCGGGGGATACAATGAGCAGTTCTTC; cdr3_aa: CASSFRTSGGYNEQFF
v_call: TRBV27; j_call: TRBJ2-1; clone_size: NA; d_call: TRBD2; cdr3_nt: TGTGCCAGCAAAGGGCTAGCGGGAGGACCATACAATGAGCAGTTCTTC; cdr3_aa: CASKGLAGGPYNEQFF
v_call: TRBV28; j_call: TRBJ1-2; clone_size: NA; d_call: NA; cdr3_nt: TGTGCCAGCAGGAGAGGGAAGGGCGACGTTAACTATGGCTACACCTTC; cdr3_aa: CASRRGKGDVNYGYTF
v_call: TRBV4-3; j_call: TRBJ1-2; clone_size: NA; d_call: TRBD1; cdr3_nt: TGCGCCAGCAGCCAAGAACTACCGGGACAGGGGTCGGGCTATGGCTACACCTTC; cdr3_aa: CASSQELPGQGSGYGYTF
v_call: TRBV14; j_call: TRBJ1-1; clone_size: NA; d_call: NA; cdr3_nt: TGTGCCAGCAGCCAGGGGCAAACCATGAACACTGAAGCTTTCTTT; cdr3_aa: CASSQGQTMNTEAFF
v_call: TRBV7-8; j_call: TRBJ2-2; clone_size: NA; d_call: TRBD2; cdr3_nt: TGTGCCAGCAGCTTAGTCTTTGCGGGGGGGCTTAACACCGGGGAGCTGTTTTTT; cdr3_aa: CASSLVFAGGLNTGELFF
v_call: TRBV6-1; j_call: TRBJ2-7; clone_size: NA; d_call: TRBD1; cdr3_nt: TGTGCCAGCAGTAACCGTGGGACAGGGTACCACGAGCAGTACTTC; cdr3_aa: CASSNRGTGYHEQYF
v_call: TRBV18; j_call: TRBJ2-7; clone_size: NA; d_call: NA; cdr3_nt: TGTGCCAGCTCACGAGACTACGAGCAGTACTTC; cdr3_aa: CASSRDYEQYF
v_call: TRBV28; j_call: TRBJ1-2; clone_size: NA; d_call: NA; cdr3_nt: TGTGCCAGCAGTTTAATCCAGGGAGGGAACTATGGCTACACCTTC; cdr3_aa: CASSLIQGGNYGYTF
v_call: TRBV7-9; j_call: TRBJ1-1; clone_size: NA; d_call: NA; cdr3_nt: TGTGCCAGCAGCTCCCCAGATGGGAACACTGAAGCTTTCTTT; cdr3_aa: CASSSPDGNTEAFF
v_call: TRBV5-1; j_call: TRBJ2-5; clone_size: NA; d_call: NA; cdr3_nt: TGCGCCAGCAGCTTGGCTGGGGGGCAAGAGACCCAGTACTTC; cdr3_aa: CASSLAGGQETQYF
v_call: TRBV10-1; j_call: TRBJ2-7; clone_size: NA; d_call: TRBD1; cdr3_nt: TGCGCCAGCAGTGAGTCGAAAGGACAGGGGGGACCCTACGAGCAGTACTTC; cdr3_aa: CASSESKGQGGPYEQYF
v_call: TRBV18; j_call: TRBJ2-7; clone_size: NA; d_call: TRBD2; cdr3_nt: TGTGCCAGCTCACCAGGACTAGCGGGAACCTCCCCTCCCTACGAGCAGTACTTC; cdr3_aa: CASSPGLAGTSPPYEQYF
v_call: TRBV28; j_call: TRBJ2-1; clone_size: NA; d_call: NA; cdr3_nt: TGTGCCAGCAGTCCCCCTACTAGGGATGAGCAGTTCTTC; cdr3_aa: CASSPPTRDEQFF
v_call: TRBV7-9; j_call: TRBJ1-1; clone_size: once; d_call: NA; cdr3_nt: TGTGCCAGCAGCTTAGCGGGGCAGGGAATGAACACTGAAGCTTTCTTT; cdr3_aa: CASSLAGQGMNTEAFF
v_call: TRBV18; j_call: TRBJ2-1; clone_size: NA; d_call: TRBD2; cdr3_nt: TGTGCCAGCTCACCAGAAGCGGGGCCGAGCTCCTACAATGAGCAGTTCTTC; cdr3_aa: CASSPEAGPSSYNEQFF
v_call: TRBV6-6; j_call: TRBJ2-5; clone_size: once; d_call: TRBD2; cdr3_nt: TGTGCCAGCAGTTTACTAGCGGGAGAGACCCAGTACTTC; cdr3_aa: CASSLLAGETQYF
v_call: TRBV30; j_call: TRBJ2-4; clone_size: NA; d_call: NA; cdr3_nt: TGTGCGGGAGGGGTCCGGGGGCCTTCGACCAAAAACATTCAGTACTTC; cdr3_aa: CAGGVRGPSTKNIQYF
v_call: TRBV6-6; j_call: TRBJ1-1; clone_size: NA; d_call: NA; cdr3_nt: TGTGCCAGCAGTAGAAGCGGACAGCGAGGCAACACTGAAGCTTTCTTT; cdr3_aa: CASSRSGQRGNTEAFF
v_call: TRBV7-2; j_call: TRBJ2-3; clone_size: NA; d_call: TRBD2; cdr3_nt: TGTGCCAGCAGCAGACTAGCGGGAGATACGCAGTATTTT; cdr3_aa: CASSRLAGDTQYF
v_call: TRBV28; j_call: TRBJ2-2; clone_size: NA; d_call: NA; cdr3_nt: TGTGCCAGCAGGACAGGAGACTTAACCGGGGAGCTGTTTTTT; cdr3_aa: CASRTGDLTGELFF
v_call: TRBV10-3; j_call: TRBJ1-1; clone_size: NA; d_call: TRBD1; cdr3_nt: TGTGCCATCAGTGACGGACAGGGATCGAACACTGAAGCTTTCTTT; cdr3_aa: CAISDGQGSNTEAFF
v_call: TRBV5-1; j_call: TRBJ2-7; clone_size: NA; d_call: NA; cdr3_nt: TGCGCCAGCAGCTTTGAGGGTTACGAGCAGTACTTC; cdr3_aa: CASSFEGYEQYF
v_call: TRBV4-2; j_call: TRBJ2-7; clone_size: NA; d_call: TRBD2; cdr3_nt: TGTGCCAGCAGCCAAGATTGGGGACTAGCAACCTACGAGCAGTACTTC; cdr3_aa: CASSQDWGLATYEQYF
v_call: TRBV5-1; j_call: TRBJ2-1; clone_size: once; d_call: NA; cdr3_nt: TGCGCCAGCAGCTTGGGGGGCGGCTACAATGAGCAGTTCTTC; cdr3_aa: CASSLGGGYNEQFF
v_call: TRBV11-3; j_call: TRBJ2-7; clone_size: NA; d_call: TRBD2; cdr3_nt: TGTGCCAGCAGCTTAGATCTAGGGCGGGAGCGCGAGCAGTACTTC; cdr3_aa: CASSLDLGREREQYF
v_call: TRBV19; j_call: TRBJ2-3; clone_size: NA; d_call: NA; cdr3_nt: TGTGCCAGTACGTCCCAGATCAGCACAGATACGCAGTATTTT; cdr3_aa: CASTSQISTDTQYF
v_call: TRBV20-1; j_call: TRBJ2-7; clone_size: NA; d_call: NA; cdr3_nt: TGCAGTGCTGGGAGTTTCTCCGAGCAGTACTTC; cdr3_aa: CSAGSFSEQYF
v_call: TRBV29-1; j_call: TRBJ2-1; clone_size: NA; d_call: TRBD2; cdr3_nt: TGCAGCGTGGGACTAGCGGAGTACAATGAGCAGTTCTTC; cdr3_aa: CSVGLAEYNEQFF
v_call: TRBV4-2; j_call: TRBJ2-1; clone_size: NA; d_call: TRBD1; cdr3_nt: TGTGCCAGCAGCCATTATAAACCCGACAGGGGAAAGGATGAGCAGTTCTTC; cdr3_aa: CASSHYKPDRGKDEQFF
v_call: TRBV7-9; j_call: TRBJ2-7; clone_size: NA; d_call: NA; cdr3_nt: TGTGCCAGCAGCTTAGGAGCCCCCTACGAGCAGTACTTC; cdr3_aa: CASSLGAPYEQYF
v_call: TRBV11-3; j_call: TRBJ2-7; clone_size: NA; d_call: NA; cdr3_nt: TGTGCCAGCAGCTTAGATTCAGAGGCACAGGGCGAGCAGTACTTC; cdr3_aa: CASSLDSEAQGEQYF
v_call: TRBV5-1; j_call: TRBJ2-7; clone_size: NA; d_call: NA; cdr3_nt: TGCGCCAGCAGCCGACTCGGGGGAGCGGTGTTCAACGAGCAGTACTTC; cdr3_aa: CASSRLGGAVFNEQYF
v_call: TRBV5-4; j_call: TRBJ2-7; clone_size: NA; d_call: TRBD1; cdr3_nt: TGTGCCAGCAGCTTGGGGACAGGAGGCGAGCAGTACTTC; cdr3_aa: CASSLGTGGEQYF
v_call: TRBV30; j_call: TRBJ1-2; clone_size: NA; d_call: TRBD1; cdr3_nt: TGTGCCTGGAGTTGGGGACAGGGGATCTATGGCTACACCTTC; cdr3_aa: CAWSWGQGIYGYTF
v_call: TRBV7-2; j_call: TRBJ1-2; clone_size: NA; d_call: TRBD1; cdr3_nt: TGTGCCAGCAGCTTTCTCAGGGGTCAGGGGGACTACACCTTC; cdr3_aa: CASSFLRGQGDYTF
v_call: TRBV30; j_call: TRBJ1-6; clone_size: NA; d_call: NA; cdr3_nt: TGTGCCTGGAGTGTACGCGGGAACTCACCCCTCCACTTT; cdr3_aa: CAWSVRGNSPLHF
v_call: TRBV5-6; j_call: TRBJ2-1; clone_size: NA; d_call: NA; cdr3_nt: TGTGCCAGCAGCGTCGAGCAGACACTAGGTTACAATGAGCAGTTCTTC; cdr3_aa: CASSVEQTLGYNEQFF
v_call: TRBV5-5; j_call: TRBJ1-6; clone_size: NA; d_call: TRBD1; cdr3_nt: TGTGCCAGCAGGGCGACAGGGGCGACCAATTCACCCCTCCACTTT; cdr3_aa: CASRATGATNSPLHF